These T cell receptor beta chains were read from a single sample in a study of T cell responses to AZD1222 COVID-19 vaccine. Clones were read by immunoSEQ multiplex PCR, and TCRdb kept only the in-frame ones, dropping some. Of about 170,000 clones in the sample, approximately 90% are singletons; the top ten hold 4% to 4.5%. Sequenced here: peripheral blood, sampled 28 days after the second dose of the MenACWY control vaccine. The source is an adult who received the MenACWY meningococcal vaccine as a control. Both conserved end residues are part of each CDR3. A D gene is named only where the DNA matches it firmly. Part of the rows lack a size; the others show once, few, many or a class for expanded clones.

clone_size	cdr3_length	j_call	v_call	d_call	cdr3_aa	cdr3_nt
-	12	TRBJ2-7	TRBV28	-	CASRLEQSEQYF	TGTGCCAGCAGACTAGAACAGTCCGAGCAGTACTTC
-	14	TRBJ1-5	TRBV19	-	CASFPGRGNQPQHF	TGTGCCAGCTTCCCGGGGCGAGGCAATCAGCCCCAGCATTTT
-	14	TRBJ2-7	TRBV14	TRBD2	CASSQLGGDYEQYF	TGTGCCAGCAGCCAACTGGGGGGGGACTACGAGCAGTACTTC
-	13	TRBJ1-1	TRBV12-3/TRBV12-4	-	CASSLGAVTEAFF	TGTGCCAGCAGTTTAGGGGCCGTAACTGAAGCTTTCTTT
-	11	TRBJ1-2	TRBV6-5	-	CATMDSYGYTF	TGTGCCACAATGGACAGCTATGGCTACACCTTC
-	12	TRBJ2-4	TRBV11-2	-	CASSPERYIQYF	TGTGCCAGCAGCCCGGAGAGATACATTCAGTACTTC
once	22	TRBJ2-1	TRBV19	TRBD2	CASSFSPGTSGSGGKGDNEQFF	TGTGCCAGTAGTTTCTCTCCCGGGACTAGCGGGAGTGGGGGCAAGGGTGACAATGAGCAGTTCTTC
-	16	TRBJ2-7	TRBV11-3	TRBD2	CASSLGSGLDSYEQYF	TGTGCCAGCAGCTTAGGCTCGGGACTAGACTCCTACGAGCAGTACTTC
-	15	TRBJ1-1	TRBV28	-	CASSLPPGGSTEAFF	TGTGCCAGCAGTCTACCCCCCGGGGGCAGTACTGAAGCTTTCTTT
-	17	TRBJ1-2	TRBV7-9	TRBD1	CASSVPTGTGLNYGYTF	TGTGCCAGCAGCGTCCCGACCGGGACAGGACTTAACTATGGCTACACCTTC
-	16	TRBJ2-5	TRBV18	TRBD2	CASSPFVAGAVETQYF	TGTGCCAGCTCACCATTCGTAGCGGGAGCAGTGGAGACCCAGTACTTC
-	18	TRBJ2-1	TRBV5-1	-	CASTPSRGAGGSYNEQFF	TGCGCCAGCACCCCCTCGAGGGGGGCAGGAGGCTCCTACAATGAGCAGTTCTTC
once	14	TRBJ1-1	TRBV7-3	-	CASSLQGRDTEAFF	TGTGCCAGCAGCTTACAGGGTCGAGACACTGAAGCTTTCTTT
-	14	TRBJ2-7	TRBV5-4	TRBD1	CASSRGTGVYEQYF	TGTGCCAGCAGCCGCGGGACAGGGGTATACGAGCAGTACTTC
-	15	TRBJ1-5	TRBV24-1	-	CATSDSKGANQPQHF	TGTGCCACCAGTGATTCTAAAGGGGCTAATCAGCCCCAGCATTTT
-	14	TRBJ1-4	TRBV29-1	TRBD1	CRVVDGTGHEKLFF	TGCAGAGTTGTTGATGGGACAGGCCATGAAAAACTGTTTTTT
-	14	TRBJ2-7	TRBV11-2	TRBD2	CASSTFGLADEQYF	TGTGCCAGCTCGACTTTTGGGCTAGCGGACGAGCAGTACTTC
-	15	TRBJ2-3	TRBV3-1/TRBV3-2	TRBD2	CASSQRTSATDTQYF	TGTGCCAGCAGCCAACGGACTAGCGCCACAGATACGCAGTATTTT
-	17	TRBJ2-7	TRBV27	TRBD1	CASSLWDRPPGLAEQYF	TGTGCCAGCAGTTTATGGGACAGACCTCCGGGATTGGCCGAGCAGTACTTC
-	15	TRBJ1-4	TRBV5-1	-	CASSLAGGRGEKLFF	TGCGCCAGCAGCTTGGCCGGGGGAAGGGGCGAAAAACTGTTTTTT
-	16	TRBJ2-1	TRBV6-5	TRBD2	CASSYPASGRWNEQFF	TGTGCCAGCAGTTACCCCGCTAGCGGGAGATGGAATGAGCAGTTCTTC
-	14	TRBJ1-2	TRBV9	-	CASSVAGRSYGYTF	TGTGCCAGCAGCGTAGCTGGACGGAGCTATGGCTACACCTTC
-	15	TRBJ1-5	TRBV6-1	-	CASSELLGTDQPQHF	TGTGCCAGCAGTGAATTACTAGGGACGGATCAGCCCCAGCATTTT
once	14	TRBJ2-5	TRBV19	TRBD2	CASSLTGTRETQYF	TGTGCCAGTAGTCTAACCGGGACTAGAGAGACCCAGTACTTC
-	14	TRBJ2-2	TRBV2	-	CASSEGGAGGELFF	TGTGCCAGCAGTGAGGGCGGGGCCGGCGGGGAGCTGTTTTTT
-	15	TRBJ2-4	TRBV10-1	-	CASSDGGSAKNIQYF	TGCGCCAGCAGTGATGGAGGTTCGGCCAAAAACATTCAGTACTTC
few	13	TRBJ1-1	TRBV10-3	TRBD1	CAGSTGQNTEAFF	TGTGCCGGATCGACAGGGCAGAACACTGAAGCTTTCTTT
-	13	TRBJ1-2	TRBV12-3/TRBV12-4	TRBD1	CASSPGTDYGYTF	TGTGCCAGCAGTCCGGGGACAGACTATGGCTACACCTTC
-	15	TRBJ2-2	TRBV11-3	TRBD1	CASTSGQGASGELFF	TGTGCCAGCACTTCGGGACAGGGGGCTTCCGGGGAGCTGTTTTTT
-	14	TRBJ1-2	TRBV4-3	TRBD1	CASSRSRDSFGYTF	TGCGCCAGCAGCCGGTCTAGGGACAGTTTCGGCTACACCTTC
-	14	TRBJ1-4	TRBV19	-	CASTRTATNEKLFF	TGTGCCAGTACGAGGACTGCAACTAATGAAAAACTGTTTTTT
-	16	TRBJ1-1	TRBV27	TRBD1	CASSPLGRGKGTEAFF	TGTGCCAGCAGTCCCTTGGGCAGGGGGAAAGGCACTGAAGCTTTCTTT
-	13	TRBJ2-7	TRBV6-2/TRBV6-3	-	CASSYSARYEQYF	TGTGCCAGCAGTTACTCCGCGAGGTACGAGCAGTACTTC
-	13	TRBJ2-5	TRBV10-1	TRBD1	CASGPGQGGTQYF	TGCGCCAGCGGGCCGGGACAGGGGGGGACCCAGTACTTC
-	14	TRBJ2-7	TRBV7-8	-	CASSLGTGFGEQYF	TGTGCCAGCAGCTTAGGAACAGGGTTCGGCGAGCAGTACTTC
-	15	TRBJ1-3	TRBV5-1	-	CASSLNVGQGNTIYF	TGCGCCAGCAGCTTGAATGTTGGGCAGGGAAACACCATATATTTT